This TCR beta chain was recorded in a study of Ad26.COV2.S vaccination and SARS-CoV-2 variants (dated by TCRdb to about 2021). For the wider study: Vaccine-arm donors came from COV1001, a multicentre, randomized, double-blind, placebo-controlled phase I-IIa trial of Ad26.COV2.S in healthy adults. Ad26.COV2.S was administered intramuscularly at 5 x 10^10 or 1 x 10^11 viral particles, either as a single shot or as two shots given 56 days apart. TCRbeta repertoire sequencing served as the tool for gauging how specific and how broad the SARS-CoV-2-reactive T cell receptors were following Ad26.COV2.S vaccination. A total of approximately 30 samples were included in the TCR-sequenced set, comprising around 19 Ad26.COV2.S vaccine recipients, 5 placebo recipients and 8 SARS-CoV-2 convalescent individuals. Participants in the trial were split at random into five groups of five each, receiving low-dose or high-dose Ad26.COV2.S once or twice, or else placebo on both occasions. Investigators did not know the trial group allocation while performing experiments and assessing outcomes. Findings and caveats that apply to the study as a whole: Substantial breadth of spike-specific CD8+ and CD4+ T cell responses was reported after vaccination. The authors noted that total T cell responses may have been underestimated by the TCR breadth and depth analyses. Compared with placebo recipients, Ad26.COV2.S recipients showed higher spike-specific TCR breadth (P = 0.0014). Non-spike TCR breadth was comparable between vaccine and placebo recipients, consistent with the vaccine containing only spike. The study lacked the statistical power to compare responses across vaccine doses or regimens.

Remarks on this clone: This clone's antigen is unknown. No base-level quality is on record; no much larger clone is a single base apart.

Interpreted using the paper, the treatment or condition label stands for: some 19 received Ad26.COV2.S at low or high dose, single or two shots; about five received placebo; per-sample allocation not given. For vaccine and placebo recipients, repertoires were sequenced using samples collected on day 63 after the first injection. Cohort 1b enrolled fewer than 30 adults aged 18-55 years at a single site in Boston, USA, between 29 July and 7 August 2020. As a vaccine, Ad26.COV2.S was a replication-incompetent adenovirus type 26 vector that expressed a prefusion-stabilized SARS-CoV-2 spike protein derived from the original Wuhan strain. The immunoSEQ Assay was used to sequence TCRbeta CDR3 regions. After extraction, genomic DNA underwent amplification by bias-controlled multiplex PCR, followed by high-throughput sequencing. As for the original processing: To quantify the absolute abundance of every unique TCRbeta CDR3 region, sequences were collapsed and filtered. T cell fraction was estimated by normalization of TCRbeta template counts to usable DNA, with usable DNA being measured through amplification of reference genes present in all nucleated cells. Repertoire TCRs were annotated as SARS-CoV-2-specific when V gene, CDR3 amino acid sequence and J gene were exactly matched to a known reactive TCR set. The reference SARS-CoV-2 TCR set was obtained from MIRA and was filtered for enrichment in COVID-19-positive ImmuneCODE repertoires, whereby public or cross-reactive TCRs were removed. Based on the MIRA antigens, annotated TCRs were further analysed at the level of specific ORF or position within ORF. Breadth was defined as annotated unique rearrangements over total unique productive rearrangements; depth was the summed frequency of those rearrangements. Group comparisons of TCR breadth used two-sided Wilcoxon rank-sum tests. The table comes from immuneACCESS by way of TCRdb, which keeps in-frame sequences with V and J called. Part of the clones is missing from these tables; in studies checked, under half for an unresolved V gene and the rest for unknown reasons. V and J calls and clone size are those listed in that table; D and trimming were worked out from the DNA. For this sample the table gives around 380,000 clones, of which 88% were detected only once. The top ten clonotypes cover 3.5% of the sample.

Cut back by 2 bases and 1 base, the V and J ends lie 9 bases apart. CDR1 and CDR2, per the germline V gene, are SGHVS and FQNEAQ. There are 15 amino acids in the CDR3, from cysteine to phenylalanine inclusive. This entry keeps only the CDR3 DNA: 45 bases, framed from base 1. This sequence uses TRBV7-8 and TRBJ1-5, with TRBD1 as a weak D call on 6 bases. Material: peripheral blood, obtained in a trial of Ad26.COV2.S vaccine versus placebo. The TCR originated in a person aged 18 to 65 who received the Ad26.COV2.S COVID-19 vaccine or a placebo. The sequence in DNA is TGTGCCAGCAGCTTACGGGGGGCAAGCAATCAGCCCCAGCATTTT. This sequence encodes CASSLRGASNQPQHF.